Listed below are T cell receptor beta chains from one sample, sequenced in a study of brain T cells in children with intractable seizures. Some clones are missing from TCRdb's copy, which holds only in-frame ones; the method was immunoSEQ multiplex PCR. This table holds about 120,000 clones, approximately 94% found once. The material sequenced was peripheral blood, taken at surgery. The receptor source for this set is a boy in the first two years of life with hemimegalencephaly and intractable seizures. CDR3s include the opening cysteine and the closing phenylalanine or tryptophan. The D gene is left open where the match is weak. The size of a clone is reported for some rows only, either as once, few or many, or as a class for expanded clones.

d_gene,abundance,v_gene,j_gene,CDR3aa,CDR3nt
TRBD2,.,TRBV27,TRBJ2-1,CASSSDRGEQVKNEQFF,TGTGCCAGCAGTTCTGATCGGGGGGAGCAAGTTAAGAATGAGCAGTTCTTC
TRBD2,.,TRBV7-3,TRBJ2-3,CASTPDGGGDTQYF,TGTGCCAGCACCCCGGATGGGGGAGGGGATACGCAGTATTTT
.,.,TRBV7-9,TRBJ2-1,CASFQRGHNEQFF,TGTGCCAGCTTCCAAAGGGGTCACAATGAGCAGTTCTTC
.,once,TRBV4-3,TRBJ2-3,CASSQDRDSMAQYF,TGCGCCAGCAGCCAAGATCGGGATAGCATGGCGCAGTATTTT
TRBD2,.,TRBV7-7,TRBJ2-1,CASSLGSSGDNEQFF,TGTGCCAGCAGCTTAGGCTCTAGCGGGGACAATGAGCAGTTCTTC
.,.,TRBV9,TRBJ2-3,CASSVVERAASTDTQYF,TGTGCCAGCAGCGTAGTAGAACGGGCAGCTAGCACAGATACGCAGTATTTT
.,.,TRBV13,TRBJ1-6,CASSARGGSNSPLHF,TGTGCCAGCAGCGCAAGGGGGGGGTCAAATTCACCCCTCCACTTT
TRBD2,.,TRBV4-1,TRBJ2-1,CASSQDDGGGREQFF,TGCGCCAGCAGCCAAGATGACGGGGGAGGGCGCGAGCAGTTCTTC
TRBD2,.,TRBV11-2,TRBJ2-2,CASSSSSGRNTGELFF,TGTGCCAGCAGCTCATCTAGCGGGAGGAACACCGGGGAGCTGTTTTTT
TRBD2,.,TRBV7-2,TRBJ2-7,CASSLALAGGIYEQYF,TGTGCCAGCAGCTTAGCCCTAGCGGGGGGAATCTACGAGCAGTACTTC
.,.,TRBV15,TRBJ2-7,CATSRGLGSSYEQYF,TGTGCCACCAGCAGAGGTCTGGGCAGCTCCTACGAGCAGTACTTC
.,few,TRBV2,TRBJ1-6,CASSEARAVNSPLHF,TGTGCCAGCAGTGAAGCGCGGGCAGTAAATTCACCCCTCCACTTT
.,.,TRBV4-3,TRBJ2-3,CASSQDLVSGRTDTQYF,TGCGCCAGCAGCCAAGATTTAGTAAGCGGACGCACAGATACGCAGTATTTT
.,.,TRBV5-6,TRBJ2-7,CASTLYGGSYEQYF,TGTGCCAGCACATTATACGGCGGTTCCTACGAGCAGTACTTC
.,once,TRBV10-1,TRBJ2-7,CASSRGRTYEQYF,TGCGCCAGCAGTCGGGGACGGACCTACGAGCAGTACTTC
TRBD2,.,TRBV7-8,TRBJ2-5,CASSSGVRAGEETQYF,TGTGCCAGCAGCTCCGGGGTCCGGGCGGGAGAAGAGACCCAGTACTTC
.,.,TRBV6-2/TRBV6-3,TRBJ2-5,CASSYGRETQYF,TGTGCCAGCAGTTACGGGAGAGAGACCCAGTACTTC
TRBD2,.,TRBV6-1,TRBJ2-1,CASSVGLAGSYNEQFF,TGTGCCAGCAGTGTGGGACTAGCGGGTTCCTACAATGAGCAGTTCTTC
.,.,TRBV7-8,TRBJ1-1,CASSGRGTNTEAFF,TGTGCCAGCAGCGGTAGGGGGACCAACACTGAAGCTTTCTTT
.,.,TRBV30,TRBJ1-2,CAWSVVGSGGYTF,TGTGCCTGGAGTGTAGTGGGGTCTGGTGGCTACACCTTC
TRBD1,few,TRBV5-1,TRBJ1-3,CASSLVTSGTGAGNTIYF,TGCGCCAGCAGCTTGGTGACCTCAGGGACAGGAGCTGGAAACACCATATATTTT
.,.,TRBV3-1/TRBV3-2,TRBJ1-1,CASSWTALSEAFF,TGTGCCAGCAGCTGGACAGCCCTGAGTGAAGCTTTCTTT
.,.,TRBV15,TRBJ2-3,CATSAGAGVADTQYF,TGTGCCACCTCCGCAGGGGCGGGAGTCGCAGATACGCAGTATTTT
TRBD2,.,TRBV28,TRBJ2-1,CASSHWTSGYNEQFF,TGTGCCAGCAGTCATTGGACTAGCGGGTACAATGAGCAGTTCTTC
.,.,TRBV24-1,TRBJ1-4,CATSEFTGEKLFF,TGTGCCACCAGTGAGTTTACAGGGGAAAAACTGTTTTTT
.,once,TRBV6-5,TRBJ2-7,CASSYSGSYEQYF,TGTGCCAGCAGTTACTCGGGTAGCTACGAGCAGTACTTC